The 10 T cell receptor beta chains below all came from one sample that was sequenced in a study of blood T cell repertoires in COVID-19. Method: immunoSEQ multiplex PCR; TCRdb's copy keeps in-frame clones and lacks some. The sample consists of under 550,000 clones, 70% to 90% of them appearing once. The sequenced sample was peripheral blood. All receptors derive from a man aged 18 to 29 with COVID-19, enrolled during active disease.

The chain has TRBV5-4 and TRBJ2-2; D remains unclear. The V end was cut by 3 bases, the J end by 0 bases, with 6 bases between. The CDR3 sequence is 14 residues long. Germline lookup yields CDR1 SGHNT and CDR2 YYREEE (reference sequence). The CDR3 reads CASSSGSNTGELFF. The CDR3 bases are TGTGCCAGCAGCTCCGGTTCGAACACCGGGGAGCTGTTTTTT. The full variable domain, with the rest looked up from reference TRBV5-4 and TRBJ2-2, is ETGVTQSPTHLIKTRGQQVTLRCSSQSGHNTVSWYQQALGQGPQFIFQYYREEENGRGNFPPRFSGLQFPNYSSELNVNALELDDSALYLCASSSGSNTGELFFGEGSRLTVL.

The chain is built from TRBV10-1 and TRBJ2-1; 11 nucleotides agree with TRBD2. The germline V gene has CDR1 WNHNN and CDR2 SYGVQD (reference sequence). This CDR3 spans 16 amino acids. Trimming took 3 bases from V and 7 from J; bases not matched to a gene: 8. CDR3 in amino acids: CASSDRVAGGPNEQFF. Here the CDR3 DNA reads TGCGCCAGCAGTGACAGAGTAGCGGGAGGGCCGAATGAGCAGTTCTTC.

This clone has just one count. V usage is TRBV19 and J usage is TRBJ1-2, with 7 positions matching TRBD1. The V gene end was trimmed by 5 bases and the J gene end by 3 bases; junction bases not matched to a gene: 6. Per the germline V gene, CDR1 is LNHDA and CDR2 is SQIVND (reference sequence). The length of the CDR3 is 14 residues. The chain's CDR3 is CASSFGTEHYGYTF. CDR3 in DNA: TGTGCCAGTAGTTTTGGGACAGAGCACTATGGCTACACCTTC. The complete variable domain, with remaining parts taken from reference TRBV19 and TRBJ1-2, reads DGGITQSPKYLFRKEGQNVTLSCEQNLNHDAMYWYRQDPGQGLRLIYYSQIVNDFQKGDIAEGYSVSREKKESFPLTVTSAQKNPTAFYLCASSFGTEHYGYTFGSGTRLTVV.

The genes are TRBV19 and TRBJ1-5; possibly TRBD1 for D (6 bases). Per the germline V gene, CDR1 is LNHDA and CDR2 is SQIVND (reference sequence). V lost 5 bases and J 0 bases, leaving 23 bases between the germline ends. The CDR3 has 19 amino acids. The CDR3 region has the DNA TGTGCCAGTAGTGTCACAGGGCCTGCCATCTCATATAGCAATCAGCCCCAGCATTTT. This encodes CASSVTGPAISYSNQPQHF.

This chain joins TRBV3-1 (or the pseudogene TRBV3-2) and TRBJ2-5; 11 bases align to TRBD2. CDR1 LGHDT and CDR2 YNNKEL come from the germline V gene (reference sequence). The CDR3 spans 14 residues. The J segment lost 2 bases and the V segment lost 6 bases, leaving 2 bases of the junction unmatched. The CDR3 DNA reads as TGTGCCAGCAGACGACTAGCGGGGCAAGAGACCCAGTACTTC. Protein product: CASRRLAGQETQYF.

This rearrangement joins TRBV29-1 to TRBJ2-1; TRBD2 might be the D (6 bases). V was pared by 6 bases and J by 10 bases, with 19 bases between. The CDR3 is 13 residues long. Germline lookup yields CDR1 SQVTM and CDR2 ANQGSEA. The CDR3 region is CSVHPREAREQFF. Written as DNA, the CDR3 is TGCAGCGTGCACCCCAGGGAGGCGAGGGAGCAGTTCTTC.

The chain combines TRBV30 with TRBJ2-2; 8 bases align to TRBD1. The CDR3 length is 12 residues. Trimming cost V 7 bases and J 3 bases; bases outside gene matches: 1. Germline CDR1 is GTSNPN and CDR2 is SVGIG (reference sequence). DNA of the CDR3: TGTGCCTTACAGGGGGACACCGGGGAGCTGTTTTTT. Its protein is CALQGDTGELFF.

The gene calls are TRBV5-5 and TRBJ1-4; no definite D call. The CDR3 spans 15 residues. Germline loops: CDR1 SGHKS, CDR2 YYEKEE (reference sequence). V was pared by 0 bases and J by 5 bases, with 11 bases between. The CDR3 sequence is CASSLGSHLNEKLFF. The CDR3 nucleotides read TGTGCCAGCAGCTTGGGGTCACATCTCAATGAAAAACTGTTTTTT.

The V and J genes are TRBV27 and TRBJ1-4; possibly TRBD1 for D (6 bases). The germline V gene encodes CDR1 MNHEY and CDR2 SMNVEV (reference sequence). Trimming shortened V by 6 bases and J by 8 bases, and 19 bases separated the two germline ends. The CDR3 runs 15 residues. The CDR3 region has the DNA TGTGCCAGCAGGCCACTACAGGGTTTCGGGGAAAAACTGTTTTTT. This translates into CASRPLQGFGEKLFF.

V usage is TRBV27 and J usage is TRBJ2-1; D might be TRBD2 (6 bases). Trimming took off 6 bases at V and 4 bases at J, with 19 bases between the two ends. CDR3 size: 16 residues. Per the germline V gene, CDR1 is MNHEY and CDR2 is SMNVEV (reference sequence). CDR3 protein: CASRITKEGPYNEQFF. CDR3 DNA sequence: TGTGCCAGCAGAATTACGAAGGAGGGCCCGTACAATGAGCAGTTCTTC.